This T cell receptor beta chain was sequenced for a study of pediatric ulcerative colitis (dated by TCRdb to the late 2010s). Notes on the research overall: Of the ulcerative colitis patients, over 5 had pancolitis and two had left-sided colitis, and histology in every patient was consistent with ulcerative colitis. Nine newly diagnosed, treatment-naive pediatric ulcerative colitis patients and a few non-IBD control children each provided paired blood and rectal samples. By Pediatric Ulcerative Colitis Activity Index, mild disease was classified in a couple of patients, moderate disease in several and acute severe colitis in three.

The germline ends are 18 bases apart after V is trimmed by 10 bases and J by 3 bases. CDR1 SNHLY and CDR2 FYNNEI are derived from the germline V gene. Reading from cysteine to phenylalanine, the CDR3 counts 14 amino acids. Here the CDR3 DNA is all that survives: 42 bases in frame from base 1. On this clone itself: Its antigen has not been determined. No base quality information exists; no much larger clone differs at one position.

General findings and caveats noted by the study authors: Only a few individuals were included in the healthy control group, which was small. A couple of rectal CDR3 clonotypes turned up in every ulcerative colitis patient but in none of the controls. Rectal repertoire features separated controls, mild-moderate and acute severe colitis patients; acute severe colitis showed reduced rectal diversity due to clonal expansions. Clonal overlap between a subject's own blood and rectum was significantly greater in ulcerative colitis patients than in controls, which suggests more T cell trafficking to inflamed tissue. For technical reasons, the blood samples of a couple of patients yielded substantially fewer templates, so those samples were excluded from the blood-rectal overlap analysis. Because the repertoires came from total lymphocyte DNA, rare subsets such as regulatory T cells may have patterns that are not reflected. Blood-derived T cells may have been included in the rectal pinch biopsies, particularly in patients with overt colitis.

Rearranged CDR3 beta regions were amplified from genomic DNA with multiplex V and J primers using the immunoSEQ TRB Survey service. To keep sequencing depth the same across samples, survey-level depth of up to 500,000 reads per sample was applied. Libraries were purified and pooled, and sequencing was performed on Illumina technology. The study's own analysis went as follows. Productive clonality, sample overlap, pairwise scatters, CDR3 beta length, V/D/J gene usage and productiveness were all assessed with the immunoSEQ online tools. Calculated diversity was defined as the number of unique rearrangements divided by total templates times 100, and Shannon and Simpson indices were additionally computed. For principal component analysis, Z-score normalized data were analyzed with the R prcomp function and the ggbiplot package. Morisita's index was used to quantify blood-rectal clonal overlap within each subject. What TCRdb holds here is the immuneACCESS table cut down to in-frame rearrangements. Part of the clones is not present; checked against another copy, under half of the missing clones reflect an unresolved V gene, and the others are unexplained. V and J calls and clone size are given by that table; D and trimming were obtained from the DNA. The sample table records 30,000 or so clones; roughly three quarters of these occur just once. The ten top clones hold under 1.2% of the sample.

One to two pinch biopsies were taken from the rectum for research during colonoscopy. Before the diagnostic colonoscopy, none of the ulcerative colitis patients had been given any immunosuppressive medication. Before DNA isolation, rectal biopsies were subjected to proteinase K digestion. The Wizard kit (Promega) was used to extract genomic DNA from blood and intestinal samples. The origin of this receptor is a boy aged 10-17 years with mild ulcerative colitis. Rearrangement joined TRBV2 to TRBJ1-2, and perhaps TRBD1 as D gene, on 6 matching bases. Sequencing input: gut tissue. The CDR3 protein: CATPTGPFDYGYTF. Here is the DNA: TGTGCCACCCCGACAGGCCCCTTTGACTATGGCTACACCTTC.